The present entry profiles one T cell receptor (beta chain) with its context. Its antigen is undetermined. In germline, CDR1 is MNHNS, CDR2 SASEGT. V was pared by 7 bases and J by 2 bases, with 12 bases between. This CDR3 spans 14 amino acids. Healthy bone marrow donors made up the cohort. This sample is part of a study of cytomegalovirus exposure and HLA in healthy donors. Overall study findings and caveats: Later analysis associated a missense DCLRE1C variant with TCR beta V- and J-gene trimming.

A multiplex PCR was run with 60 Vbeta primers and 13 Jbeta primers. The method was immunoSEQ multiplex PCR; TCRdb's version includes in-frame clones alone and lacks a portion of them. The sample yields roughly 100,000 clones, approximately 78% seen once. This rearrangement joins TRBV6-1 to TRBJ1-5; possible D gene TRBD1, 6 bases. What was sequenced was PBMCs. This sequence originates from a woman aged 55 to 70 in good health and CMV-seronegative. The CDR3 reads CASNEAGGNQPQHF. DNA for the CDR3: TGTGCCAGCAACGAGGCAGGGGGCAATCAGCCCCAGCATTTT.